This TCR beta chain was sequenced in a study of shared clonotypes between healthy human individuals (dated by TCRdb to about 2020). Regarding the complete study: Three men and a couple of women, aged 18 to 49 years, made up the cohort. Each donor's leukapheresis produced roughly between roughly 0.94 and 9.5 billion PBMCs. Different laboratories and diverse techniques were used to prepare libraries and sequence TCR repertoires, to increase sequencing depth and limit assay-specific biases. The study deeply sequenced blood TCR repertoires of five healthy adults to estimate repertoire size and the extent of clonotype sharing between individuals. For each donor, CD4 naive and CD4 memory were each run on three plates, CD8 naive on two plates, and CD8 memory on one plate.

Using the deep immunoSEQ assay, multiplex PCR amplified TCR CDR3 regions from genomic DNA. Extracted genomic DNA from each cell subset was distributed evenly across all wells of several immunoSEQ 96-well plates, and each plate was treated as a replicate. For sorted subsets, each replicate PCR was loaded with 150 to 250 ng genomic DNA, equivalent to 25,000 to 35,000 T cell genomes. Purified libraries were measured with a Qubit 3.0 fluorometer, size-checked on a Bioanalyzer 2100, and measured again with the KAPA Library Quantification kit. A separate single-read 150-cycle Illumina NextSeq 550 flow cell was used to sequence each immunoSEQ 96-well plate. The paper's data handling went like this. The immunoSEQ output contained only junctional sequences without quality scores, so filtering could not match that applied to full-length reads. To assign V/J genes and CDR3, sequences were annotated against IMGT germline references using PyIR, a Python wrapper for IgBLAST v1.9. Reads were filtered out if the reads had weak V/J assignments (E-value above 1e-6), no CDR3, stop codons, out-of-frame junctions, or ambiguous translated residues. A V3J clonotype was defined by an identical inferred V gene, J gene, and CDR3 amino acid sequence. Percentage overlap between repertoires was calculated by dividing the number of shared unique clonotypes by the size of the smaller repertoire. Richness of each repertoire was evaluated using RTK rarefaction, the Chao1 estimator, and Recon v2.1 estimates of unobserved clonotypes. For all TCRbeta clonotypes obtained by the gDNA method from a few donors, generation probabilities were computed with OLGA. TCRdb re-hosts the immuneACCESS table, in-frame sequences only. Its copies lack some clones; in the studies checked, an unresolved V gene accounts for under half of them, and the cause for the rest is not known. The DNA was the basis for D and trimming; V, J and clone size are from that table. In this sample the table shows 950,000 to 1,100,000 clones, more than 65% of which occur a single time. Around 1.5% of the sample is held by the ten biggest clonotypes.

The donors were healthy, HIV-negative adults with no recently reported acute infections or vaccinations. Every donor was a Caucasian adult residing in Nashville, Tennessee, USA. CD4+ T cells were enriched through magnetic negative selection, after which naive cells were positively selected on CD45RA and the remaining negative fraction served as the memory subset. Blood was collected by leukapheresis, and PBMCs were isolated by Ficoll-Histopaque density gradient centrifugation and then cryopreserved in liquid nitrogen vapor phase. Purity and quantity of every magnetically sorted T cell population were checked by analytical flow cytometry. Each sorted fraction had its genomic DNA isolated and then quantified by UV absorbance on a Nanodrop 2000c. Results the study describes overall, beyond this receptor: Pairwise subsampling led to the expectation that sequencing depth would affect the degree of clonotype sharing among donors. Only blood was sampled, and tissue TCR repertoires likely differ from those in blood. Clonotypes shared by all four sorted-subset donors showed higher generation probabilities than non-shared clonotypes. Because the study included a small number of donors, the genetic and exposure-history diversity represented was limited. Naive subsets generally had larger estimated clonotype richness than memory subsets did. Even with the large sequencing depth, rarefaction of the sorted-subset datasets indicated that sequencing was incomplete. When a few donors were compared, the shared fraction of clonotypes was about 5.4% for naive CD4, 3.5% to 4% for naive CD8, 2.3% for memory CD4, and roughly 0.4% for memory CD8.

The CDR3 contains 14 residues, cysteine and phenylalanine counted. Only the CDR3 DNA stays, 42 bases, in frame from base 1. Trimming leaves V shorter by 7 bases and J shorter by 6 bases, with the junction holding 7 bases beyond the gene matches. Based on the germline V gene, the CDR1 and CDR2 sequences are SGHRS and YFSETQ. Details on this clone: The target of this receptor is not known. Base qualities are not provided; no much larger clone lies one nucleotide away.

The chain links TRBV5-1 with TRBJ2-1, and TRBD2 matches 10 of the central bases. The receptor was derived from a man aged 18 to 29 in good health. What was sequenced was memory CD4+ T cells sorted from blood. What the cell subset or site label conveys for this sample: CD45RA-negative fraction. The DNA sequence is TGCGCCAGCGAAGCGGGGGGGCTGGGCAATGAGCAGTTCTTC. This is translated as CASEAGGLGNEQFF.